The T cell receptor beta chain under discussion was sequenced for a study of blood T cells in healthy people across ages. Study-wide results and limits: As naive T cell percentage varied, TCR beta diversity correlated strongly with it.

CDR1 is LGHNA and CDR2 is YSLEER in the germline V gene. The CDR3 sequence is 14 residues long. A sample-barcoded 5' primer and a J-beta primer mix were used in a second PCR of roughly 7 to 12 cycles. With 12 random nucleotides, a template-switch adaptor tagged each individual cDNA molecule. Using its own MiXCR run on the 5' RACE reads, TCRdb lists one record per CDR3 protein. The sample gives fewer than 1,000,000 distinct CDR3 sequences, around 42% of which show up once; roughly a fifth is in the top ten. Note on this clonotype: Its antigen is not known. One junction end disagrees with the germline gene, perhaps due to a read error.

This chain links TRBV4-3 with TRBJ1-1, with TRBD1 as a possible D gene (5 bases). The sequenced sample was blood. The source is a man in his sixties in good health. The CDR3, as DNA: TGCGCCACCAGCCATGGCAGGGTTGGGCGTGAAGCTTTCTTT. Its translation is CATSHGRVGREAFF.